This T cell receptor beta chain was recovered during a study of shared clonotypes between healthy human individuals. Original processing methods: Junction-only immunoSEQ sequences carried no quality scores, so filtering differed. The protocol was immunoSEQ multiplex PCR, while the TCRdb copy is restricted to in-frame clones and leaves out a portion. That table supplies the V and J calls and clone size; D and trimming were determined from the DNA. The data show some 800,000 clones, with about 92% seen just once and approximately 25% held by the top ten. Study results and caveats: Naive subsets tended to show greater estimated richness than memory subsets.

Concerning this clone: Antigen: not known.

Naive CD8 cells lacked CD45RO and underwent positive selection for CCR7, leaving out terminally differentiated effector memory CD45RA+ cells. This sequence originates from a man aged 25-45 years in good health. Sequencing was performed on naive CD8+ T cells sorted from blood.

The CDR3 nucleotides read TGTGCCAGCAGCCCTGGACTAGAGAACACCGGGGAGCTGTTTTTT. Its protein product is CASSPGLENTGELFF. The chain links TRBV13 to TRBJ2-2, with 7 bases matching TRBD2. J gave up 1 base and V 5 bases, and 4 bases lay outside the gene matches. The CDR3 spans 15 residues. Germline V gene data show CDR1 as PRHDT and CDR2 as FYEKMQ (reference sequence).